Below, 13 T cell receptor beta chains from the same sample are listed, as sequenced in a study of blood T cells in healthy people across ages. For the second PCR, which ran for roughly 6 to 11 cycles, a sample-barcoded 5' primer and a J-beta primer mix were used. TCRdb re-analysed the 5' RACE reads in MiXCR, keeping a single row per CDR3 protein. Of some 670,000 distinct CDR3 sequences in the sample, under 65% were seen once. Sample: blood. The source of these receptors is a woman older than 75 in good health.

The genes are TRBV12-3 or TRBV12-4 and TRBJ1-3; TRBD1 matches at 8 bases. V was clipped by 6 bases and J by 0 bases; unmatched bases: 10. The CDR3 contains 17 residues. CDR3 sequence: CASRSPRGLSSGNTIYF. CDR3 DNA: TGTGCCAGCAGGAGCCCCAGGGGGCTAAGCTCTGGAAACACCATATATTTT.

The chain couples TRBV2 to TRBJ1-4, with TRBD1 as a possible D gene (5 bases). Germline V gene data show CDR1 as SNHLY and CDR2 as FYNNEI. V gave up 6 bases and J gave up 5 bases, with 10 bases separating them. This CDR3 comprises 13 residues. CDR3 in amino acids: CASRGDLNEKLFF. The CDR3 coding sequence is TGTGCCAGCAGGGGGGACCTGAATGAAAAACTGTTTTTT.

This clonotype was observed a single time. At one boundary the junction diverges from the germline segment, which might be a read error. This rearrangement joins TRBV20-1 to TRBJ1-6; D is possibly TRBD1 (5 bases). The CDR3 contains 13 residues. Germline V lookup: CDR1 DFQATT, CDR2 SNEGSKA (reference sequence). The CDR3 DNA reads TGCAGTGCTAGTCAACAGGAGAATTTACCCCTCCACTTT. Its translation is CSASQQENLPLHF.

This clonotype has only a few counts. The rearrangement joins TRBV6-6 to TRBJ1-2; 10 bases line up with TRBD1. V lost 5 bases to trimming and J lost 6 bases; unmatched junction nucleotides: 3. CDR3 size: 13 residues. The germline CDR1 and CDR2 sequences are MNHNY and SVGAGI (reference sequence). The chain's CDR3 is CASSRQGANGYTF. Written as DNA, the CDR3 is TGTGCCAGCAGTCGACAGGGGGCTAATGGCTACACCTTC.

The V gene is TRBV7-2, the J gene TRBJ1-5, with 7 bases identical to TRBD1. The CDR3 has 16 residues. Germline V CDR1 and CDR2: SGHTA, FQGNSA. V lost 5 bases to trimming and J lost 0 bases; unmatched junction nucleotides: 7. CDR3 sequence: CASSGTGTDSNQPQHF. CDR3 in DNA: TGTGCCAGCAGCGGAACCGGGACAGATAGCAATCAGCCCCAGCATTTT.

About this clonotype: A much larger clonotype is one base distant, so this may be a read error. The gene calls are TRBV12-3 or TRBV12-4 and TRBJ2-1; 7 nucleotides align to TRBD2. The better agreement between TRBJ2-7 and the DNA end casts doubt on the J call. This CDR3 contains 17 residues. CDR3 amino acids: CASSLARGTITYNEQYF. The CDR3 DNA follows: TGTGCCAGCAGTTTAGCGCGGGGGACTATCACCTACAATGAGCAGTACTTC.

About this clonotype itself: A much more abundant neighbour one base away suggests this may be a read error. The chain carries TRBV27 and TRBJ2-5; D remains unclear. The J call may be in error: the DNA end matches TRBJ2-7 better. CDR1 and CDR2 from the germline V gene are MNHEY and SMNVEV (reference sequence). The CDR3 runs 14 residues. The CDR3 spells CASSFGRHSNEQYF. As DNA, the CDR3 is TGTGCCAGCAGTTTCGGTAGACATAGCAACGAGCAGTACTTC.

Note on this clonotype: A read error is possible here, since a much larger clone lies one base away. The rearrangement links TRBV20-1 to TRBJ2-4; weak D call: TRBD2 (6 bases). The CDR3 length is 15 residues. Germline-derived CDR1 and CDR2 are DFQATT and SNEGSKA (reference sequence). With 0 bases removed from V and 6 bases from J, the gap between germline ends came to 15 bases. This CDR3 is CSARESTGDGNIQYF. CDR3 nucleotide sequence: TGCAGTGCTAGAGAGTCAACGGGGGACGGAAACATTCAGTACTTC.

On this clonotype: Given a much more abundant clone one base away, this may be a read error. V gene TRBV12-3 or TRBV12-4 combines with J gene TRBJ2-1, with TRBD2 matching over 12 bases. The J call may be mistaken, given a closer DNA end match to TRBJ2-7. This CDR3 spans 15 amino acids. CDR3: CASSRGLAGLNEQYF. DNA for the CDR3: TGTGCCAGCAGTAGAGGACTAGCGGGGCTGAATGAGCAGTACTTC.

DNA of the CDR3: TGTGCCAGCAGTTTGCGGGGTAGCGGGAGAGCTATTACCGGGGAGCTGTTTTTT. This sequence encodes CASSLRGSGRAITGELFF. This chain connects TRBV11-2 to TRBJ2-2; 9 bases match TRBD2. Germline trimming cut 6 bases from V and 5 bases from J; bases unmatched to any gene: 16. The CDR3 length is 18 residues. Germline V gives CDR1 SGHAT, CDR2 FQNNGV.

The chain employs TRBV9 and TRBJ2-5; 9 bases align to TRBD2. Germline trimming cut 4 bases from V and 11 bases from J; bases unmatched to any gene: 21. The length of the CDR3 is 17 residues. The germline V gene encodes CDR1 SGDLS and CDR2 YYNGEE. The CDR3 DNA sequence: TGTGCCAGCAGCTCCCCGACCGGGACTAGCCTTCTCAATGAGCAGTACTTC. Translating it yields CASSSPTGTSLLNEQYF.

In this sample, this clonotype turned up a few times. Since a much larger clone is just one base distant, this may be a read error. The CDR3 sequence: CASSFPVDAKTIQYF. The CDR3 nucleotides are TGTGCCAGCAGCTTTCCGGTTGATGCCAAAACCATTCAGTACTTC. V is TRBV7-2 and J is TRBJ2-4; D not resolved. Germline V CDR1 and CDR2: SGHTA, FQGNSA. This CDR3 is built from 15 residues.

The rearrangement uses TRBV29-1 and TRBJ2-2, with TRBD1 matching over 7 bases. J was trimmed by 0 bases and V by 7 bases; bases with no gene match: 8. Germline CDR1 SQVTM, CDR2 ANQGSEA. The CDR3 has 15 residues. CDR3: CSGKTGVANTGELFF. CDR3 bases: TGCAGCGGCAAAACAGGGGTAGCGAACACCGGGGAGCTGTTTTTT.